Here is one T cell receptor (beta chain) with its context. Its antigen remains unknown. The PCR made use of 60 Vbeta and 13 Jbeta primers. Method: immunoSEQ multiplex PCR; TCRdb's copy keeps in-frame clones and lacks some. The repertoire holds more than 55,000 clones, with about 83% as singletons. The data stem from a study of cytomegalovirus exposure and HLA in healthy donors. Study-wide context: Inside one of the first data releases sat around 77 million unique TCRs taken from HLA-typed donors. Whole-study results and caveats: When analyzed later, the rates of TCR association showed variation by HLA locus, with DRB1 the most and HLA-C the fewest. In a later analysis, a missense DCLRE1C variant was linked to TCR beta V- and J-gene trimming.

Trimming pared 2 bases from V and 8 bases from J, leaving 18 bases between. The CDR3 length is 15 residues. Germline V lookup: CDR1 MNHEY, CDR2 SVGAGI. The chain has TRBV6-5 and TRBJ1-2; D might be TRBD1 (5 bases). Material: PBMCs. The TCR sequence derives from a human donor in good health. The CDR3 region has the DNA TGTGCCAGCAGTTACGCATTAGGGGAGGGCCGCGGCTACACCTTC. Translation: CASSYALGEGRGYTF.